This is a list of T cell receptor beta chains from one sample in a study of immune characterization of retroperitoneal liposarcoma. TCRdb processed the PCR reads anew with MiXCR; each CDR3 protein has one entry. The sample yields around 4,600 distinct CDR3 sequences, roughly 34% seen once. Sequencing input: tumor tissue. The receptors derive from a female donor with retroperitoneal liposarcoma. Each CDR3 is given with its conserved first and last residue. The order of the fields is J gene, clone size, V gene, D gene, CDR3 DNA, CDR3 protein. A D gene is named only where the DNA matches it firmly. Not every row has a clone size; where given, it reads once, few, many or a size class.

j_gene: TRBJ2-7
abundance: NA
v_gene: TRBV6-1
d_gene: NA
CDR3nt: TGTGCCAGCCAAGGTTCAGGGAGCTCCTCCTACGAGCAGTACTTC
CDR3aa: CASQGSGSSSYEQYF

j_gene: TRBJ2-7
abundance: NA
v_gene: TRBV7-2
d_gene: NA
CDR3nt: TGTGCCAGCAGCTTATTTCGGACGAGGTCCTACAATGAGCAGTACTTC
CDR3aa: CASSLFRTRSYNEQYF

j_gene: TRBJ2-1
abundance: NA
v_gene: TRBV7-2
d_gene: NA
CDR3nt: TGTGCCAGCAGCTTAGTGAGGGGCCGATACAATGAGCAGTTCTTC
CDR3aa: CASSLVRGRYNEQFF

j_gene: TRBJ2-1
abundance: large
v_gene: TRBV7-3
d_gene: NA
CDR3nt: TGTGCCAGCAGCTTATCAGGCGACAATGAGCAGTTCTTC
CDR3aa: CASSLSGDNEQFF

j_gene: TRBJ2-1
abundance: large
v_gene: TRBV10-2
d_gene: TRBD2
CDR3nt: TGCGCCAGCAGTACTAGCGGGAGTGTCGATGAGCAGTTCTTC
CDR3aa: CASSTSGSVDEQFF

j_gene: TRBJ2-6
abundance: NA
v_gene: TRBV6-6
d_gene: TRBD2
CDR3nt: TGTGCCATCGGGACTAGCGCCGCCTCTGGGGCCAACGTCCTGACTTTC
CDR3aa: CAIGTSAASGANVLTF

j_gene: TRBJ2-1
abundance: NA
v_gene: TRBV6-8
d_gene: NA
CDR3nt: TGTGCCAGTTCTGACAGGTGGAACTACAATGAGCAGTTCTTC
CDR3aa: CASSDRWNYNEQFF

j_gene: TRBJ2-3
abundance: many
v_gene: TRBV6-1
d_gene: TRBD1
CDR3nt: TGTGCCAGCAGGAGACAGGGAGCCATCACAGATACGCAGTATTTT
CDR3aa: CASRRQGAITDTQYF

j_gene: TRBJ2-2
abundance: NA
v_gene: TRBV6-8
d_gene: NA
CDR3nt: TGTGCCAGCAGTTACGGGGCAGGGAACACCGGGGAGCTGTTTTTT
CDR3aa: CASSYGAGNTGELFF

j_gene: TRBJ2-7
abundance: many
v_gene: TRBV12-3/TRBV12-4
d_gene: NA
CDR3nt: TGTGCCAGCAGTTTAAGTGGACAGATTAGCTACGAGCAGTACTTC
CDR3aa: CASSLSGQISYEQYF

j_gene: TRBJ2-1
abundance: few
v_gene: TRBV10-1
d_gene: NA
CDR3nt: TGCGCCAGCAGCTCAGGGACCTACGAGCAGTTCTTC
CDR3aa: CASSSGTYEQFF

j_gene: TRBJ2-1
abundance: NA
v_gene: TRBV6-1
d_gene: TRBD2
CDR3nt: TGTGCCACCTCAAGGGGGACTAGCGGGGCTAATGAGCAGTTCTTC
CDR3aa: CATSRGTSGANEQFF

j_gene: TRBJ2-3
abundance: few
v_gene: TRBV6-2/TRBV6-3
d_gene: NA
CDR3nt: TGTGCCAGCAGTTACTCCCTCATGACAGCTAGCACAGATACGCAGTATTTT
CDR3aa: CASSYSLMTASTDTQYF

j_gene: TRBJ2-3
abundance: NA
v_gene: TRBV6-1
d_gene: NA
CDR3nt: TGTGCCAGCAGCCCAGGTCAGGGCACAGATACGCAGTATTTT
CDR3aa: CASSPGQGTDTQYF

j_gene: TRBJ2-1
abundance: NA
v_gene: TRBV27
d_gene: TRBD2
CDR3nt: TGTGCCAGCATACCCTCCAGCGGGGCCAAGGCGCAGTTCTTC
CDR3aa: CASIPSSGAKAQFF

j_gene: TRBJ2-3
abundance: NA
v_gene: TRBV6-1
d_gene: TRBD2
CDR3nt: TGTGCCAGCAGTGTTAGCGGGGGTGCGGCAGATACGCAGTATTTT
CDR3aa: CASSVSGGAADTQYF

j_gene: TRBJ2-3
abundance: NA
v_gene: TRBV6-1
d_gene: TRBD2
CDR3nt: TGTGCCAGCAGTGAGCCCCCGGGGACTAGCGGGAGCGATACGCAGTATTTT
CDR3aa: CASSEPPGTSGSDTQYF

j_gene: TRBJ2-5
abundance: medium-sized
v_gene: TRBV6-1
d_gene: TRBD2
CDR3nt: TGTGCCAGCGGGCGGGAGGTCCGGGAGACCCAGTACTTC
CDR3aa: CASGREVRETQYF

j_gene: TRBJ2-1
abundance: NA
v_gene: TRBV7-3
d_gene: TRBD2
CDR3nt: TGTGCCAGCAGCACCGGGACTAGAGACAATGAGCAGTTCTTC
CDR3aa: CASSTGTRDNEQFF

j_gene: TRBJ2-3
abundance: NA
v_gene: TRBV7-2
d_gene: TRBD2
CDR3nt: TGTGCCAGCAGCTTAGGTGTCAGGGGGAGCGGGAGGACCGGGGGGACAGATACGCAGTATTTT
CDR3aa: CASSLGVRGSGRTGGTDTQYF

j_gene: TRBJ1-1
abundance: few
v_gene: TRBV6-6
d_gene: NA
CDR3nt: TGTGCCAGCAGTTACTCTTCCTTGAGTGAAGCTTTCTTT
CDR3aa: CASSYSSLSEAFF

j_gene: TRBJ2-6
abundance: few
v_gene: TRBV19
d_gene: TRBD1
CDR3nt: TGTGCCAGTAGCCCCCTGACAGGGTACTCTGGGGCCAACGTCCTGACTTTC
CDR3aa: CASSPLTGYSGANVLTF

j_gene: TRBJ2-5
abundance: NA
v_gene: TRBV6-1
d_gene: TRBD2
CDR3nt: TGTGCCAGCACTCCCCCCCCACTATCCCGAGCGGGGGTCGGAGCTGGAGAGACCCAGTACTTC
CDR3aa: CASTPPPLSRAGVGAGETQYF

j_gene: TRBJ2-7
abundance: NA
v_gene: TRBV6-1
d_gene: NA
CDR3nt: TGTGCCAGCAGTGTTGGGAGTCCCTACGAGCAGTACTTC
CDR3aa: CASSVGSPYEQYF

j_gene: TRBJ2-5
abundance: few
v_gene: TRBV4-1
d_gene: TRBD2
CDR3nt: TGCGCCAGCAGCCAAGATTATGCTAGCGGGCCCCAAGAGACCCAGTACTTC
CDR3aa: CASSQDYASGPQETQYF

j_gene: TRBJ2-7
abundance: once
v_gene: TRBV5-1
d_gene: TRBD2
CDR3nt: TGCGCCAGCAGCTATCGGACTAGCGGTACATCCTACGAGCAGTACTTC
CDR3aa: CASSYRTSGTSYEQYF

j_gene: TRBJ2-5
abundance: NA
v_gene: TRBV20-1
d_gene: NA
CDR3nt: TGCAGTGCTAGGGGGTTGGGGATCGAGGGAGGGACCCAGTACTTC
CDR3aa: CSARGLGIEGGTQYF

j_gene: TRBJ2-3
abundance: NA
v_gene: TRBV5-1
d_gene: NA
CDR3nt: TGCGCCAGCAGCTTGGGGACCGCTACTACGCAGTATTTT
CDR3aa: CASSLGTATTQYF

j_gene: TRBJ2-1
abundance: NA
v_gene: TRBV6-6
d_gene: NA
CDR3nt: TGTGCCAGCAGTTACTCGAAAGCGGCCTACAATGAGCAGTTCTTC
CDR3aa: CASSYSKAAYNEQFF

j_gene: TRBJ2-7
abundance: NA
v_gene: TRBV6-1
d_gene: NA
CDR3nt: TGTGCCAGCAGTGAAGAGGGATCTTTCGAGCAGTACTTC
CDR3aa: CASSEEGSFEQYF

j_gene: TRBJ2-7
abundance: medium-sized
v_gene: TRBV6-1
d_gene: NA
CDR3nt: TGTGCCAGCAGTGATAAGGCAGGTCCCTACGAGCAGTACTTC
CDR3aa: CASSDKAGPYEQYF

j_gene: TRBJ2-1
abundance: medium-sized
v_gene: TRBV7-2
d_gene: NA
CDR3nt: TGTGCCAGCAGCCCTCCCGGCCTGGCCAATGAGCAGTTCTTC
CDR3aa: CASSPPGLANEQFF

j_gene: TRBJ2-1
abundance: medium-sized
v_gene: TRBV27
d_gene: NA
CDR3nt: TGTGCCAGCATGGTCTCCAGGGGTGGTCTCAATGAGCAGTTCTTC
CDR3aa: CASMVSRGGLNEQFF

j_gene: TRBJ2-1
abundance: NA
v_gene: TRBV24-1
d_gene: TRBD2
CDR3nt: TGTGCCACCAGCGGGACAGGGCGGACTAGCGGGATGGTCGGTGAGCAGTTCTTC
CDR3aa: CATSGTGRTSGMVGEQFF

j_gene: TRBJ2-5
abundance: many
v_gene: TRBV25-1
d_gene: TRBD1
CDR3nt: TGTGCCAGCAGTGAGGACAGGGGGGGAGAGACCCAGTACTTC
CDR3aa: CASSEDRGGETQYF

j_gene: TRBJ2-1
abundance: medium-sized
v_gene: TRBV6-6
d_gene: NA
CDR3nt: TGTGCCAGCAGTTATCAACAACAGGCGGCTAATGAGCAGTTCTTC
CDR3aa: CASSYQQQAANEQFF

j_gene: TRBJ2-7
abundance: NA
v_gene: TRBV28
d_gene: TRBD1
CDR3nt: TGTGCCAGCAGAGAAAGGGGGCTTTTTTACGAGCAGTACTTC
CDR3aa: CASRERGLFYEQYF

j_gene: TRBJ1-2
abundance: many
v_gene: TRBV12-3/TRBV12-4
d_gene: TRBD1
CDR3nt: TGTGCCAGCCAGGGGGCGCGTGGCTACACCTTC
CDR3aa: CASQGARGYTF

j_gene: TRBJ2-7
abundance: NA
v_gene: TRBV12-3/TRBV12-4
d_gene: NA
CDR3nt: TGTGCCAGCAGTTTTAACCCAGGCCAGGGCTACGAGCAGTACTTC
CDR3aa: CASSFNPGQGYEQYF

j_gene: TRBJ1-1
abundance: NA
v_gene: TRBV6-6
d_gene: NA
CDR3nt: TGTGCCAGCAGTTACGGGGGGAACACTGAAGCTTTCTTT
CDR3aa: CASSYGGNTEAFF

j_gene: TRBJ2-1
abundance: few
v_gene: TRBV5-6
d_gene: NA
CDR3nt: TGTGCCAGCAGCTCCGCTAAGGACTACAATGAGCAGTTCTTC
CDR3aa: CASSSAKDYNEQFF

j_gene: TRBJ2-1
abundance: medium-sized
v_gene: TRBV6-6
d_gene: TRBD1
CDR3nt: TGTGCCAGCAGTTACGGACAGGGGGGTGTTAATGAGCAGTTCTTC
CDR3aa: CASSYGQGGVNEQFF

j_gene: TRBJ1-1
abundance: many
v_gene: TRBV12-3/TRBV12-4
d_gene: NA
CDR3nt: TGTGCCAGCAGTTTGGTAGAATTGAACACTGAAGCTTTCTTT
CDR3aa: CASSLVELNTEAFF

j_gene: TRBJ2-1
abundance: many
v_gene: TRBV12-3/TRBV12-4
d_gene: TRBD2
CDR3nt: TGTGCCAGCAGTTCCCTAGCGGGAGGCACCATCAATGAGCAGTTCTTC
CDR3aa: CASSSLAGGTINEQFF

j_gene: TRBJ2-1
abundance: once
v_gene: TRBV5-6
d_gene: NA
CDR3nt: TGTGCCAGCAGCCCGCGCCCCCACTCCTACAATGAGCAGTTCTTC
CDR3aa: CASSPRPHSYNEQFF

j_gene: TRBJ1-1
abundance: NA
v_gene: TRBV7-2
d_gene: NA
CDR3nt: TGTGCCAGCAGCTTAGTTCAGGGGAGGTATGCTGAAGCTTTCTTT
CDR3aa: CASSLVQGRYAEAFF

j_gene: TRBJ2-7
abundance: many
v_gene: TRBV6-1
d_gene: TRBD1
CDR3nt: TGTGCCAGCAGCGAAGCTACCGGGACAGGGTCCTACGAGCAGTACTTC
CDR3aa: CASSEATGTGSYEQYF

j_gene: TRBJ2-1
abundance: NA
v_gene: TRBV6-5
d_gene: TRBD2
CDR3nt: TGTGCCAGTTCGCGGGAGCGGTTTAACAAAGAGACCCAGTTCTTC
CDR3aa: CASSRERFNKETQFF

j_gene: TRBJ2-7
abundance: few
v_gene: TRBV6-1
d_gene: TRBD1
CDR3nt: TGTGCCAGCACTACGGGACAGGGTGCGTGGTACGAGCAGTACTTC
CDR3aa: CASTTGQGAWYEQYF

j_gene: TRBJ2-1
abundance: many
v_gene: TRBV11-1
d_gene: TRBD2
CDR3nt: TGTGCCAGCAGCTTAGTTAGCGGGAGACAGAGCTCCTACAATGAGCAGTTCTTC
CDR3aa: CASSLVSGRQSSYNEQFF

j_gene: TRBJ2-3
abundance: NA
v_gene: TRBV6-1
d_gene: NA
CDR3nt: TGTGCCAGCAGTGAAACGGCCATCACAGATACGCAGTATTTT
CDR3aa: CASSETAITDTQYF

j_gene: TRBJ2-5
abundance: NA
v_gene: TRBV12-3/TRBV12-4
d_gene: TRBD1
CDR3nt: TGTGCCAGCAGTCCCCGGGACAGGGTAATGGAGACCCAGTACTTC
CDR3aa: CASSPRDRVMETQYF

j_gene: TRBJ2-1
abundance: NA
v_gene: TRBV7-6
d_gene: NA
CDR3nt: TGTGCCAGCAGCGTCCCTGCGGTTGATGAGCAGTTCTTC
CDR3aa: CASSVPAVDEQFF

j_gene: TRBJ2-7
abundance: medium-sized
v_gene: TRBV6-1
d_gene: TRBD1
CDR3nt: TGTGCCAGCAGTGAAATAGGACAGGGTTCCTACGAGCAGTACTTC
CDR3aa: CASSEIGQGSYEQYF

j_gene: TRBJ2-1
abundance: NA
v_gene: TRBV15
d_gene: NA
CDR3nt: TGTGCCACCAGCAGAGAAATTTCAGGGCCAAGCTCCTACAATGAGCAGTTCTTC
CDR3aa: CATSREISGPSSYNEQFF

j_gene: TRBJ1-1
abundance: few
v_gene: TRBV20-1
d_gene: NA
CDR3nt: TGCAGTGCTAGAGATAGGATAGGGAACACTGAAGCTTTCTTT
CDR3aa: CSARDRIGNTEAFF

j_gene: TRBJ1-2
abundance: many
v_gene: TRBV6-1
d_gene: TRBD1
CDR3nt: TGTGCCAGCAGCGGGACAGGTGGTCAGTATGGCTACACCTTC
CDR3aa: CASSGTGGQYGYTF

j_gene: TRBJ2-1
abundance: few
v_gene: TRBV7-8
d_gene: TRBD1
CDR3nt: TGTGCCAGCAGCTCCCTCGCCGACAGGGCCTACGAGCAGTTCTTC
CDR3aa: CASSSLADRAYEQFF

j_gene: TRBJ2-1
abundance: many
v_gene: TRBV6-1
d_gene: NA
CDR3nt: TGTGCCAGCAGCCCAGCGACAGGAGAGGGAGAGGAGACCCAGTTCTTC
CDR3aa: CASSPATGEGEETQFF